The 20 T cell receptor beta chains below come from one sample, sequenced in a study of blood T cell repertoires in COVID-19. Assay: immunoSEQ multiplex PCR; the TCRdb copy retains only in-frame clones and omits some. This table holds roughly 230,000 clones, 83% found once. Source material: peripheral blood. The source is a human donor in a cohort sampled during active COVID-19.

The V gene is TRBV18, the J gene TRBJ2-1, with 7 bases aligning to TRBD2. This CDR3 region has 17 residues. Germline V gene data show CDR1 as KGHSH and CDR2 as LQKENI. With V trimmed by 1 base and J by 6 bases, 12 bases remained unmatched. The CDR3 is CASSPLGGSKKSNEQFF. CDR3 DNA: TGTGCCAGCTCACCACTGGGCGGGAGTAAGAAGAGCAATGAGCAGTTCTTC. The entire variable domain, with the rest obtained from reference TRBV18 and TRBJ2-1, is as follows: NAGVMQNPRHLVRRRGQEARLRCSPMKGHSHVYWYRQLPEEGLKFMVYLQKENIIDESGMPKERFSAEFPKEGPSILRIQQVVRGDSAAYFCASSPLGGSKKSNEQFFGPGTRLTVL.

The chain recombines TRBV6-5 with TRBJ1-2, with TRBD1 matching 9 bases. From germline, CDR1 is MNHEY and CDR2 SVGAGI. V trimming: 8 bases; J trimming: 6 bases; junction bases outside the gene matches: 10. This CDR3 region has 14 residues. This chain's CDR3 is CASELGDRVDGYTF. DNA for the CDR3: TGTGCCAGCGAACTAGGGGACAGGGTCGATGGCTACACCTTC.

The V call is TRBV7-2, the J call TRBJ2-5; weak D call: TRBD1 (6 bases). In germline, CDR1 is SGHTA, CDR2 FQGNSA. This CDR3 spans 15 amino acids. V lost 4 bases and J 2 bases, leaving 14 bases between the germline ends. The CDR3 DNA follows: TGTGCCAGCAGCTCGACCGGGACAAGACAAGAGACCCAGTACTTC. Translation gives CASSSTGTRQETQYF. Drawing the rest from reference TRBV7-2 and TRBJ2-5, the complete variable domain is GAGVSQSPSNKVTEKGKDVELRCDPISGHTALYWYRQSLGQGLEFLIYFQGNSAPDKSGLPSDRFSAERTGGSVSTLTIQRTQQEDSAVYLCASSSTGTRQETQYFGPGTRLLVL.

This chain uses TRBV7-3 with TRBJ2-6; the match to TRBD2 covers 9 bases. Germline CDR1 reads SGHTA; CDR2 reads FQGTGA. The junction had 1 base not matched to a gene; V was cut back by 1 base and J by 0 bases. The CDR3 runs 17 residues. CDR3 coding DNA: TGTGCCAGCAGCTTAAGTAGCGGGGGCTCTGGGGCCAACGTCCTGACTTTC. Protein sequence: CASSLSSGGSGANVLTF.

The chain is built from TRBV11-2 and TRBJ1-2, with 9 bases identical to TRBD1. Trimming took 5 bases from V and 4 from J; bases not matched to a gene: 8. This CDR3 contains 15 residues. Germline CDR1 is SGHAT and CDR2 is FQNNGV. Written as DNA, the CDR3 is TGTGCCAGCAGCCCCACGGGACAGGGATTCTATGGCTACACCTTC. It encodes CASSPTGQGFYGYTF.

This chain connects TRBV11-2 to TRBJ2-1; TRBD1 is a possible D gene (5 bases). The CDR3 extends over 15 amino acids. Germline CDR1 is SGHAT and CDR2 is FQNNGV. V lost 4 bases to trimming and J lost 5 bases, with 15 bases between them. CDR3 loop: CASSSYGASNNEQFF. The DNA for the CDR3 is TGTGCCAGCAGCTCCTATGGGGCGAGTAACAATGAGCAGTTCTTC.

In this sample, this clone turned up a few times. CDR3 in DNA: TGCAGCGTTGAAGGGCAGGATGGACAGCCCCAGCATTTT. Translating it yields CSVEGQDGQPQHF. The chain couples TRBV29-1 to TRBJ1-5, with D unresolved. The V end lost 1 base, the J end lost 7 bases, and 11 bases lay between the germline ends. Germline V gene data show CDR1 as SQVTM and CDR2 as ANQGSEA. The CDR3 has 13 amino acids.

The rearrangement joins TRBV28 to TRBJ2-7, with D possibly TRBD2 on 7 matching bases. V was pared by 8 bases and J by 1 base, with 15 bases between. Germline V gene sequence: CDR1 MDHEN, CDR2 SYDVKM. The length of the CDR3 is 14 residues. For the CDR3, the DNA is TGTGCCAGCGGCCGAGGGGGGGTTTCCTACGAGCAGTACTTC. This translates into CASGRGGVSYEQYF.

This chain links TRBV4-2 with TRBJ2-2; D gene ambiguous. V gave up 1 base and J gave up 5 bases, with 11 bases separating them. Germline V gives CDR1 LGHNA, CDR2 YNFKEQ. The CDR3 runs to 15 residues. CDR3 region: CASSQGGPRTGELFF. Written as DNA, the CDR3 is TGTGCCAGCAGCCAAGGTGGGCCCCGGACCGGGGAGCTGTTTTTT.

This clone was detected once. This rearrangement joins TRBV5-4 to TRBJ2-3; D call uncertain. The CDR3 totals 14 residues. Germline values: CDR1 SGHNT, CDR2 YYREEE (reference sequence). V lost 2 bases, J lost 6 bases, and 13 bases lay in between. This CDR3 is CASSFMSSPDTQYF. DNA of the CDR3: TGTGCCAGCAGCTTCATGAGTAGCCCCGATACGCAGTATTTT.

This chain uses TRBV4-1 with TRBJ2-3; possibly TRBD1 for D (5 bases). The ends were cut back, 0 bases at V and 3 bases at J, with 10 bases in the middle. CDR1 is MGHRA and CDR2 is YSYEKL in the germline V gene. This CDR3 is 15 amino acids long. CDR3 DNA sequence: TGCGCCAGCAGCCAAGATCCCGGACAAACAGATACGCAGTATTTT. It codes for CASSQDPGQTDTQYF.

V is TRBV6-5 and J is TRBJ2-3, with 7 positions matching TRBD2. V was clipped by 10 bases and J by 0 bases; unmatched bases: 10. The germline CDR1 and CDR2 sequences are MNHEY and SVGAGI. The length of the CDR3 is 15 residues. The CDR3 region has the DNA TGTGCCACCACTCCCGGCGGGGGTAGCACAGATACGCAGTATTTT. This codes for CATTPGGGSTDTQYF.

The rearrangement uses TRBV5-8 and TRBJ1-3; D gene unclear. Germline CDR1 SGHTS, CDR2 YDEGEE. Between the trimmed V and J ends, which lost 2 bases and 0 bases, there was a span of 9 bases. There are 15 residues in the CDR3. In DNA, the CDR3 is TGTGCCAGCAGCTTTGGGCCGGTCTCTGGAAACACCATATATTTT. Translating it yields CASSFGPVSGNTIYF.

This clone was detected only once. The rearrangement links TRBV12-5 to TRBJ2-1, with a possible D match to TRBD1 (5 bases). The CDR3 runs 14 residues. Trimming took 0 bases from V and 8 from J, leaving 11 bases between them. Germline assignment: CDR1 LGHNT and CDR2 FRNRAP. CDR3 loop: CASGLVPTVHEQFF. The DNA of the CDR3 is TGTGCTAGTGGTTTGGTCCCGACAGTTCATGAGCAGTTCTTC.

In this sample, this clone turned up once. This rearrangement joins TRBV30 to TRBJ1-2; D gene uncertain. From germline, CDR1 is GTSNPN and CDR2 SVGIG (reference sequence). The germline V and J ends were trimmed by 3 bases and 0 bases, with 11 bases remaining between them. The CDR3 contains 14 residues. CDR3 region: CAWRRRETNYGYTF. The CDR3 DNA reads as TGTGCCTGGAGGAGGAGGGAGACTAACTATGGCTACACCTTC.

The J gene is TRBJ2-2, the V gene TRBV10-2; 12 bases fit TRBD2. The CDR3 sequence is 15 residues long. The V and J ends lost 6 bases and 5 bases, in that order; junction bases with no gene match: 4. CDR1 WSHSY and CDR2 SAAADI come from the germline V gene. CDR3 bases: TGCGCCAGCAGCCTAGCGGGGGGGCAAACCGGGGAGCTGTTTTTT. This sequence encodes CASSLAGGQTGELFF.

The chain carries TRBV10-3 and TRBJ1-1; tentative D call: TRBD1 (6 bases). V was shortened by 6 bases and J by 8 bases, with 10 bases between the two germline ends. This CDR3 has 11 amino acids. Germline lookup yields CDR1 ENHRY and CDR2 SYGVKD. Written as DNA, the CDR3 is TGTGCCATCAGCAAAGACAGGGAAGCTTTCTTT. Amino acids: CAISKDREAFF.

CDR3 region: CASSFRTSGDEQYF. CDR3 in DNA: TGTGCCAGCAGCTTCCGGACTAGCGGAGACGAGCAGTACTTC. The chain carries TRBV4-2 and TRBJ2-7; the match to TRBD2 covers 10 bases. V gave up 5 bases and J gave up 5 bases; unmatched junction bases: 6. The germline CDR1 and CDR2 sequences are LGHNA and YNFKEQ. This CDR3 is 14 amino acids long.

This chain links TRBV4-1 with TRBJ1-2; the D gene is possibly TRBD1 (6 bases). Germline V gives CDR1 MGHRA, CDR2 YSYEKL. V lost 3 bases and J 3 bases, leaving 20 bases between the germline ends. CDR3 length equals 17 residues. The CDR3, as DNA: TGCGCCAGCAGCCAGGGGGAGAACAGGGTCCGGGACTATGGCTACACCTTC. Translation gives CASSQGENRVRDYGYTF.

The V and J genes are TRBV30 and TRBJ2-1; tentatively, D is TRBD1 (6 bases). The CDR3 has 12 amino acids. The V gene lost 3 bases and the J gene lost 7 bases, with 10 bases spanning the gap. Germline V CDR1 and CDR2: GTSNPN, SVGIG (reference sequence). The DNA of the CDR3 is TGTGCCTGGAGGCCGCAGGGGAATGAGCAGTTCTTC. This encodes CAWRPQGNEQFF.